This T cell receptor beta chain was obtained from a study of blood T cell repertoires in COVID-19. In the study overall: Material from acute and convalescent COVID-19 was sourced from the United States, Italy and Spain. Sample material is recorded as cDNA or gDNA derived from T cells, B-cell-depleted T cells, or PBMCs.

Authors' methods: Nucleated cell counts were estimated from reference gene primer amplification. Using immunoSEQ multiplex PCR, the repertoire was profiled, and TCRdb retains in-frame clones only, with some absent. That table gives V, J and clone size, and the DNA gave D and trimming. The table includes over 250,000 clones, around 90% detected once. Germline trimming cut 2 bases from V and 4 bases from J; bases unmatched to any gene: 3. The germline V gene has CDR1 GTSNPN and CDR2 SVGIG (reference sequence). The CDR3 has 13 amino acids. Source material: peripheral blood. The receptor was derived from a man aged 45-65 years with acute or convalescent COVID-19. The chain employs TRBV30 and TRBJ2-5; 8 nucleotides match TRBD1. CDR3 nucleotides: TGTGCCTGGAGTACCAGGGGGCGAGAGACCCAGTACTTC. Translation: CAWSTRGRETQYF.